The clone carrying this T cell receptor (beta chain) was seen repeatedly, ten times or more. The antigen is not known. The data originate from a study of T cells after yellow fever vaccination. Background on the study: Low-cell-number fractions underwent preparation using SMART-Seq v4 Ultra Low Input.

Universal primer sites and UMIs were introduced during 5'RACE template-switching synthesis of TCR cDNA. TCRdb analysed the 5' RACE reads with MiXCR anew, one entry per CDR3 protein. The sample has 30,000 or so distinct CDR3 sequences, approximately 4.7% seen once. The CDR3 length is 14 residues. CDR1 and CDR2 from the germline V gene are LNHDA and SQIVND (reference sequence). V was trimmed by 5 bases and J by 1 base, leaving 11 bases between them. Study-level points and caveats: Most primary-vaccination clones reappeared after the booster (96% CD4, 85% to 90% CD8). Weaker in magnitude, the secondary response showed a faster peak on day 5 versus 15.

The sequence derives from a man aged 25 to 40 who received the YFV17D yellow fever vaccine. This chain joins TRBV19 and TRBJ2-5, with D tentatively TRBD2 (6 bases). Source: CD8+ T cells sorted from PBMCs, taken 5 days after the yellow fever booster vaccination. CDR3 sequence (DNA): TGTGCCAGTAGTTTCCCGGGAGTCCAAGAGACCCAGTACTTC. Amino acids: CASSFPGVQETQYF.